Following are 12 T cell receptor beta chains from one sample sequenced in a study of cytomegalovirus exposure and HLA in healthy donors. A multiplex PCR was run with 60 Vbeta primers and 13 Jbeta primers. Generated by immunoSEQ multiplex PCR, the TCRdb table keeps only in-frame clones and is missing some. Its listing shows 70,000 or so clones. Sequencing was performed on PBMCs. The receptors originated from a boy younger than 18 in good health and CMV-seronegative.

The chain recombines TRBV19 with TRBJ2-7; maybe TRBD1 (6 bases). This CDR3 region has 13 residues. Germline V gene lookup returns CDR1 LNHDA and CDR2 SQIVND (reference sequence). The V gene lost 8 bases and the J gene lost 0 bases, with 11 bases spanning the gap. For the CDR3, the DNA is TGTGCCAGTTCCGCAGGGGCCTCCTACGAGCAGTACTTC. Protein product: CASSAGASYEQYF.

The chain has TRBV6-1 and TRBJ2-2; no firm D call. V was trimmed by 1 base and J by 5 bases, leaving 11 bases between them. The CDR3 runs to 15 residues. Looked up from germline, CDR1 is MNHNS and CDR2 is SASEGT. This CDR3 is CASSEGFAETGELFF. CDR3 DNA: TGTGCCAGCAGTGAAGGGTTTGCGGAGACCGGGGAGCTGTTTTTT.

The V gene is TRBV19, the J gene TRBJ1-1, with TRBD1 identical over 8 bases. Trimming took 6 bases from V and 5 from J; bases not matched to a gene: 2. This CDR3 is 12 amino acids long. Germline CDR1 and CDR2: LNHDA and SQIVND (reference sequence). This CDR3 reads CASRRQGTEAFF. In DNA form, the CDR3 reads TGTGCCAGTAGGCGACAGGGGACTGAAGCTTTCTTT.

V gene TRBV4-2 combines with J gene TRBJ1-3, with no clear D. Germline V gene data show CDR1 as LGHNA and CDR2 as YNFKEQ. V lost 0 bases, J lost 3 bases, and 12 bases lay in between. The CDR3 runs to 16 residues. The CDR3 is CASSQEARLGGNTIYF. The CDR3 coding sequence is TGTGCCAGCAGCCAAGAAGCGAGACTCGGTGGAAACACCATATATTTT.

The rearrangement joins TRBV19 to TRBJ1-1, with unresolved D. The V gene's germline CDR1 is LNHDA and CDR2 SQIVND (reference sequence). This CDR3 comprises 14 residues. Trimming pared 3 bases from V and 0 bases from J, leaving 8 bases between. The CDR3 here is CASSMEILNTEAFF. The CDR3 DNA reads as TGTGCCAGTAGTATGGAGATCCTGAACACTGAAGCTTTCTTT.

The chain links TRBV7-9 to TRBJ1-4; no firm D call. The germline V gene has CDR1 SEHNR and CDR2 FQNEAQ (reference sequence). Trimming shortened V by 0 bases and J by 8 bases, and 10 bases separated the two germline ends. This CDR3 region has 14 residues. Here the CDR3 DNA reads TGTGCCAGCAGCTTAGCGTCCCAGAACGAAAAACTGTTTTTT. Translating gives CASSLASQNEKLFF.

For this clone: The junction departs from the called germline gene at one end, perhaps through a read error. Other DNA variants within this sample encode the same CDR3. The V gene is TRBV6-6, the J gene TRBJ1-6; 7 nucleotides match TRBD1. Germline CDR1 is MNHNY and CDR2 is SVGAGI (reference sequence). This CDR3 comprises 15 residues. As DNA, the CDR3 is TGTGCCAGCAGAGAAATGGGACAGAATAATTCACCCCTACACTTT. Amino acids: CASREMGQNNSPLHF.

The V gene is TRBV6-1, the J gene TRBJ2-5, with 7 nucleotides matching TRBD2. V lost 0 bases, J lost 4 bases, and 5 bases stayed unmatched. Germline CDR1 reads MNHNS; CDR2 reads SASEGT. The CDR3 sequence is 15 residues long. The CDR3 bases are TGTGCCAGCAGTGAAGCGGGAGGGAGGATAGAGACCCAGTACTTC. Its translation is CASSEAGGRIETQYF.

CDR3 in amino acids: CASSSTVLDEKLFF. The CDR3 region has the DNA TGTGCCAGCAGTTCCACGGTATTAGATGAAAAACTGTTTTTT. The rearrangement joins TRBV6-6 to TRBJ1-4; D is undetermined. V was pared by 4 bases and J by 6 bases, with 12 bases between. The CDR3 runs 14 residues. The germline CDR1 and CDR2 sequences are MNHNY and SVGAGI (reference sequence).

V gene TRBV27 combines with J gene TRBJ1-2; tentative D call: TRBD1 (6 bases). Germline CDR1 reads MNHEY; CDR2 reads SMNVEV (reference sequence). V was clipped by 8 bases and J by 0 bases, with 16 bases between them. CDR3 size: 15 residues. The CDR3 spells CASCPGGRANYGYTF. CDR3 sequence (DNA): TGTGCCAGCTGCCCGGGGGGCAGAGCTAACTATGGCTACACCTTC.

The rearrangement uses TRBV27 and TRBJ1-2; D ambiguous. Deletions cut 6 bases from V and 7 bases from J, with 21 bases between. The CDR3 covers 15 residues. Germline loops: CDR1 MNHEY, CDR2 SMNVEV (reference sequence). CDR3 protein: CASRKTPRGERGYTF. As DNA, the CDR3 is TGTGCCAGCAGGAAAACCCCCCGGGGTGAGCGTGGCTACACCTTC.

The rearrangement links TRBV27 to TRBJ1-4, with TRBD1 as a possible D gene (5 bases). The length of the CDR3 is 14 residues. V was shortened by 3 bases and J by 1 base, with 6 bases between the two germline ends. Germline loops: CDR1 MNHEY, CDR2 SMNVEV (reference sequence). CDR3 sequence: CASSFQGTNEKLFF. The CDR3 region has the DNA TGTGCCAGCAGTTTTCAGGGAACTAATGAAAAACTGTTTTTT.